This T cell receptor beta chain was captured in a study of vaccination and CD4 T cells after COVID-19. As regards this clonotype: What it binds is not known.

Sample treatment: roughly 10-day PBMC culture with coronavirus spike peptide pools or control peptides (ViraFEST assay). V shed 4 bases, J shed 8 bases, and the junction held 14 bases outside the gene matches. This CDR3 is built from 16 residues. CDR1 and CDR2 from the germline V gene are MGHDK and SYGVNS. Oncomine TCR Beta short-read sequencing was applied to DNA from cultured CD4+ T cells. TCRdb recomputed calls from the PCR reads with MiXCR, one row per CDR3 protein. This table has fewer than 25,000 distinct CDR3 sequences, around 50% appearing once. The material sequenced was CD4+ T cells from blood, cultured in vitro. The chain uses TRBV25-1 and TRBJ1-2; 9 nucleotides agree with TRBD1. The origin of this receptor is a human donor who had recovered from COVID-19. The CDR3 bases are TGTGCCAGCAGTGGGCCTAGGACAGGGGATCTGTACGGCTACACCTTC. It encodes CASSGPRTGDLYGYTF.